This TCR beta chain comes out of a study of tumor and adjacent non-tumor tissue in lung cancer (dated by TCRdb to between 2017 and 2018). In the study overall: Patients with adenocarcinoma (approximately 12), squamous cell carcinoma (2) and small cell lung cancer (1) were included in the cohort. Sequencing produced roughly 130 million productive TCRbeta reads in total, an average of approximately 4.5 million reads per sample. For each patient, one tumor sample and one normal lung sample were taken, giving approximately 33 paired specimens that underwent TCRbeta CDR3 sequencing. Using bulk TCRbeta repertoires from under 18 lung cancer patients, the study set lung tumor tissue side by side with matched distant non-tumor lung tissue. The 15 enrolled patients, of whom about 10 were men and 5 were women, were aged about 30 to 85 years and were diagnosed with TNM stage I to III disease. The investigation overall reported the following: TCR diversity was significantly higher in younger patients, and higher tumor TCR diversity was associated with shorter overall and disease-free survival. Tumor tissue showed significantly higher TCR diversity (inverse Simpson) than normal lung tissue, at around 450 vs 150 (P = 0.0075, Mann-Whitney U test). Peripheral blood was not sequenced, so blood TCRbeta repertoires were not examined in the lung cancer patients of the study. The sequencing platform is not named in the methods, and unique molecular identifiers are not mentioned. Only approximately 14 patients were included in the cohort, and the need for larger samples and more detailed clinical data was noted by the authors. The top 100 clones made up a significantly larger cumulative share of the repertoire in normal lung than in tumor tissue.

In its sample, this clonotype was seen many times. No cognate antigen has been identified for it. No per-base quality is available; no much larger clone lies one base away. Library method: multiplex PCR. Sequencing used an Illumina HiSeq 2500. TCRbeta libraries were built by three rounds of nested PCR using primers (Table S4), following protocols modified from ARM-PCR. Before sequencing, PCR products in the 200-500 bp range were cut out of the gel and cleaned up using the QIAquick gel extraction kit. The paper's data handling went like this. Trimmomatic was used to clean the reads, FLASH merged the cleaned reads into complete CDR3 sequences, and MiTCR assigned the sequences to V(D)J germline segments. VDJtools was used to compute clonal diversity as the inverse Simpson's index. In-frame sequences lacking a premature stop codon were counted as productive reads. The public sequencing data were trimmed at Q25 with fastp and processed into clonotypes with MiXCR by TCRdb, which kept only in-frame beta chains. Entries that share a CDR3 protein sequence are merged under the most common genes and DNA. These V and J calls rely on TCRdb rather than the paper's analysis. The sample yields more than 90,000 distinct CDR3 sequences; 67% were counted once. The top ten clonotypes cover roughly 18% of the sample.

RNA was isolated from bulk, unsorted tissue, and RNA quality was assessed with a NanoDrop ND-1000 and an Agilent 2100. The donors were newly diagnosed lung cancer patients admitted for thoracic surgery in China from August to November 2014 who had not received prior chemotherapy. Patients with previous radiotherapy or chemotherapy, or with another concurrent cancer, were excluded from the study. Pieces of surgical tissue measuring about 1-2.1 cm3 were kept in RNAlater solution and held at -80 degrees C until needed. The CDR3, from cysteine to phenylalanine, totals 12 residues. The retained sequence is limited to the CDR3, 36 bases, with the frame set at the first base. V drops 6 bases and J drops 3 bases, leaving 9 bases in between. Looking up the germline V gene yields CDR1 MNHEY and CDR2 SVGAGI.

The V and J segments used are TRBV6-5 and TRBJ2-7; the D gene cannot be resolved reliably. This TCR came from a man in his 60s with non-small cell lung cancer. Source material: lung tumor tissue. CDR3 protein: CASSHGSYEQYF. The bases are TGTGCCAGCAGCCACGGCAGCTACGAGCAGTACTTC.